These 16 T cell receptor beta chains were all obtained from the same sample, sequenced in a study of neoadjuvant anti-PD-1 for oral cavity cancer. Profiling relied on immunoSEQ multiplex PCR, and the TCRdb table lists in-frame clones only, not all of them. The data show 72,000 or so clones, around 83% seen once. This material consisted of PBMCs, taken before nivolumab (anti-PD-1) treatment. The receptor set was obtained from a person aged 40-85 years with oral cavity squamous cell carcinoma.

The chain employs TRBV5-1 and TRBJ2-2; 15 bases are shared with TRBD2. The CDR3 totals 16 residues. Germline values: CDR1 SGHRS, CDR2 YFSETQ. V lost 5 bases, J lost 5 bases, and 4 bases stayed unmatched. The CDR3 is CASRTGLAGGTGELFF. The CDR3 nucleotides read TGCGCCAGCAGGACGGGACTAGCGGGAGGAACCGGGGAGCTGTTTTTT.

This clone was seen once. J is TRBJ1-3 and V is TRBV4-1; possible D gene TRBD1, 6 bases. The germline CDR1 and CDR2 sequences are MGHRA and YSYEKL. Trimming pared 0 bases from V and 0 bases from J, leaving 9 bases between. The CDR3 runs 16 residues. The CDR3 bases are TGCGCCAGCAGCCAAGAACAGGGTCGCTCTGGAAACACCATATATTTT. This translates into CASSQEQGRSGNTIYF.

This chain links TRBV5-6 with TRBJ2-3, with 10 nucleotides matching TRBD1. Per germline, CDR1 SGHDT and CDR2 YYEEEE. The CDR3 has 15 residues. The V gene end was trimmed by 4 bases and the J gene end by 3 bases; junction bases not matched to a gene: 5. CDR3 loop: CASSPRTGGTDTQYF. The CDR3 DNA reads TGTGCCAGCAGCCCCCGGACAGGGGGAACAGATACGCAGTATTTT.

This chain connects TRBV2 to TRBJ2-7, with D uncertain. V was shortened by 7 bases and J by 3 bases, with 19 bases between the two germline ends. The CDR3 length is 15 residues. Germline V gives CDR1 SNHLY, CDR2 FYNNEI. Here the CDR3 reads CASKVAQPLVYEQYF. DNA for the CDR3: TGTGCCAGCAAGGTGGCCCAGCCCCTCGTCTACGAGCAGTACTTC.

The J gene is TRBJ2-5, the V gene TRBV9; 7 bases align to TRBD1. Unmatched junction bases numbered 12, after V lost 4 bases and J lost 9 bases. Germline values: CDR1 SGDLS, CDR2 YYNGEE. This CDR3 comprises 14 residues. Here the CDR3 DNA reads TGTGCCAGCAGCCCACGGACAGGAGAATTGCCCCAGTACTTC. It codes for CASSPRTGELPQYF.

This sequence joins TRBV6-5 and TRBJ1-6; D call uncertain. Trimming took off 2 bases at V and 6 bases at J, with 14 bases between the two ends. Germline CDR1 MNHEY, CDR2 SVGAGI. The CDR3 length is 16 residues. CDR3 residues: CASSYLVQDGNSPLHF. The CDR3 nucleotides are TGTGCCAGCAGTTACCTCGTCCAGGATGGTAATTCACCCCTCCACTTT.

The chain combines TRBV5-1 with TRBJ2-1; 8 bases fit TRBD2. CDR3 length: 17 amino acids. Germline CDR1 SGHRS, CDR2 YFSETQ. The V and J ends lost 3 bases and 4 bases, in that order; junction bases with no gene match: 12. CDR3 region: CASSSHGQRGPYNEQFF. The CDR3 nucleotides read TGCGCCAGCAGCTCCCACGGCCAGCGGGGGCCATACAATGAGCAGTTCTTC.

The genes are TRBV7-9 and TRBJ1-6; D remains ambiguous. Trimming took off 1 base at V and 9 bases at J, with 4 bases between the two ends. From germline, CDR1 is SEHNR and CDR2 FQNEAQ (reference sequence). The CDR3 consists of 12 residues. The CDR3 loop reads CASSLGGSPLHF. CDR3 sequence (DNA): TGTGCCAGCAGCTTAGGGGGTTCACCCCTCCACTTT.

This CDR3 is CASSQDQTGDEQYF. The CDR3 DNA reads as TGTGCCAGCAGCCAAGACCAAACAGGGGACGAGCAGTACTTC. The chain recombines TRBV7-9 with TRBJ2-7, with TRBD1 matching 7 bases. Germline CDR1 SEHNR, CDR2 FQNEAQ (reference sequence). The CDR3 has 14 residues. V lost 5 bases and J lost 5; bases outside the gene matches: 9.

This clone was seen a few times. This chain uses TRBV28 with TRBJ2-7; TRBD1 is a possible D gene (7 bases). CDR1 is MDHEN and CDR2 is SYDVKM in the germline V gene. V was pared by 4 bases and J by 5 bases, with 12 bases between. The CDR3 loop spans 13 amino acids. The CDR3 region has the DNA TGTGCCAGCAGTTCAGGGGGAGGCCACGAGCAGTACTTC. Its translation is CASSSGGGHEQYF. Full variable domain (rest looked up from reference TRBV28 and TRBJ2-7): DVKVTQSSRYLVKRTGEKVFLECVQDMDHENMFWYRQDPGLGLRLIYFSYDVKMKEKGDIPEGYSVSREKKERFSLILESASTNQTSMYLCASSSGGGHEQYFGPGTRLTVT.

The chain has TRBV27 and TRBJ2-7; D is undetermined. CDR3 size: 13 residues. The germline gives CDR1 MNHEY, CDR2 SMNVEV (reference sequence). Trimming removed 5 bases from V and 3 bases from J, with 11 bases in between. The CDR3 DNA is TGTGCCAGCAGTCGAAGGGTGGACTACGAGCAGTACTTC. It encodes CASSRRVDYEQYF.

This chain uses TRBV2 with TRBJ2-5, with a tentative D call TRBD2 (5 bases). Trimming removed 8 bases at V and 2 bases at J, with 12 bases between. CDR1 is SNHLY, CDR2 FYNNEI, per germline. The CDR3 has 13 residues. CDR3 in DNA: TGTGCCAGCGGGCAGCGGCAGCAAGAGACCCAGTACTTC. Its protein is CASGQRQQETQYF. The full variable domain, rest sourced from reference TRBV2 and TRBJ2-5, is EPEVTQTPSHQVTQMGQEVILRCVPISNHLYFYWYRQILGQKVEFLVSFYNNEISEKSEIFDDQFSVERPDGSNFTLKIRSTKLEDSAMYFCASGQRQQETQYFGPGTRLLVL.

V usage is TRBV7-9 and J usage is TRBJ2-5; D is undetermined. Germline values: CDR1 SEHNR, CDR2 FQNEAQ (reference sequence). V was shortened by 0 bases and J by 1 base, with 6 bases between the two germline ends. CDR3 length: 14 residues. CDR3 DNA sequence: TGTGCCAGCAGCTTAGCGCCCACCCAAGAGACCCAGTACTTC. This translates into CASSLAPTQETQYF. The complete variable domain, with remaining parts taken from reference TRBV7-9 and TRBJ2-5, reads DTGVSQNPRHKITKRGQNVTFRCDPISEHNRLYWYRQTLGQGPEFLTYFQNEAQLEKSRLLSDRFSAERPKGSFSTLEIQRTEQGDSAMYLCASSLAPTQETQYFGPGTRLLVL.

The chain is built from TRBV19 and TRBJ1-2, with TRBD1 matching 10 bases. Trimming took 6 bases from V and 9 from J; bases not matched to a gene: 4. In germline, CDR1 is LNHDA, CDR2 SQIVND (reference sequence). The length of the CDR3 is 12 residues. The CDR3 protein is CASSEGQGRYTF. The DNA for the CDR3 is TGTGCCAGTAGCGAGGGACAGGGGCGCTACACCTTC. Looking up the rest from reference TRBV19 and TRBJ1-2 gives the full variable domain: DGGITQSPKYLFRKEGQNVTLSCEQNLNHDAMYWYRQDPGQGLRLIYYSQIVNDFQKGDIAEGYSVSREKKESFPLTVTSAQKNPTAFYLCASSEGQGRYTFGSGTRLTVV.

The J gene is TRBJ2-2, the V gene TRBV5-4, with TRBD1 as a possible D gene (6 bases). The CDR3 extends over 15 amino acids. V gave up 4 bases and J gave up 3 bases, with 13 bases separating them. Germline CDR1 is SGHNT and CDR2 is YYREEE (reference sequence). The CDR3 DNA follows: TGTGCCAGCAGCCAAGGACAGAGCTACACCGGGGAGCTGTTTTTT. Protein product: CASSQGQSYTGELFF.

This sequence joins TRBV7-9 and TRBJ2-3, with 10 bases lining up with TRBD2. The CDR3 runs to 19 residues. Germline-derived CDR1 and CDR2 are SEHNR and FQNEAQ (reference sequence). The trim removed 2 bases at V and 2 bases at J, leaving 13 bases unmatched. This CDR3 reads CASSLSIPAGGRFTDTQYF. CDR3 coding DNA: TGTGCCAGCAGCTTAAGTATTCCAGCGGGGGGGCGGTTCACAGATACGCAGTATTTT.